This is a list of T cell receptor beta chains from one sample in a study of blood T cell repertoires in COVID-19. Data came from immunoSEQ multiplex PCR; TCRdb stores just in-frame clones and leaves some out. This table holds approximately 280,000 clones, 80% to 90% found once. The source material was peripheral blood. The receptors shown here come from a woman in her sixties or seventies with acute or convalescent COVID-19. The CDR3 runs from the conserved cysteine through the conserved F or W. A D gene is named only where the DNA matches it firmly. The size entry is marked missing in some rows and otherwise reads once, few, many or a size class.

v_call,d_call,j_call,clone_size,cdr3_nt,cdr3_aa
TRBV27,.,TRBJ1-2,.,TGTGCCAGCAGGACAGGCGCTAACTATGGCTACACCTTC,CASRTGANYGYTF
TRBV5-1,.,TRBJ1-6,.,TGCGCCAGCAGCTTATCGGGGTATTCACCCCTCCACTTT,CASSLSGYSPLHF
TRBV5-5,.,TRBJ1-1,.,TGTGCCAGCCGTGTGGGTCCGCAGGGGAACACTGAAGCTTTCTTT,CASRVGPQGNTEAFF
TRBV3-1/TRBV3-2,.,TRBJ2-5,.,TGTGCCAGCAGCCAAGGAAGGGGTTCGGGGGTAGGGGAGACCCAGTACTTC,CASSQGRGSGVGETQYF
TRBV19,.,TRBJ1-5,.,TGTGCCAGTAGGACTCGGGAAGACCGGATCAATCAGCCCCAGCATTTT,CASRTREDRINQPQHF
TRBV16,TRBD1,TRBJ1-5,.,TGTGCCAGCAGCCAAGGAACAGGGGGATTGCCCCAGCATTTT,CASSQGTGGLPQHF
TRBV10-3,TRBD2,TRBJ2-3,.,TGTGCCATCAGCCTAGCGGGGGAGAACACAGATACGCAGTATTTT,CAISLAGENTDTQYF
TRBV5-1,.,TRBJ2-3,.,TGCGCCAGCAGGCAGGCAGGGGGGATCACAGATACGCAGTATTTT,CASRQAGGITDTQYF
TRBV3-1/TRBV3-2,.,TRBJ1-4,.,TGTGCCAGCAGCCAAGAGCGTGGGGCGGCTAATGAAAAACTGTTTTTT,CASSQERGAANEKLFF
TRBV5-1,.,TRBJ2-1,.,TGCGCCAGCAGCCACAAGGGGTACCCAGGGGATGAGCAGTTCTTC,CASSHKGYPGDEQFF
TRBV7-2,.,TRBJ2-7,once,TGTGCCAGCAGCACCCCCACCGGACTCACCTACGAGCAGTACTTC,CASSTPTGLTYEQYF
TRBV2,TRBD1,TRBJ2-1,few,TGTGCCAGCAGTGTACAGGGGCGCAATGAGCAGTTCTTC,CASSVQGRNEQFF
TRBV19,.,TRBJ2-1,.,TGTGCCAGTAGTATGGCGGGGGCTCGCAATGAGCAGTTCTTC,CASSMAGARNEQFF
TRBV5-6,TRBD1,TRBJ2-3,.,TGTGCCAGCAGCCCTCAGACAGGGAGCACAGATACGCAGTATTTT,CASSPQTGSTDTQYF
TRBV5-4,.,TRBJ1-2,.,TGTGCCAGCAGCCCCCGGGGGGGCTATGGCTACACCTTC,CASSPRGGYGYTF
TRBV18,.,TRBJ1-2,.,TGTGCCAGCTCACCACCTGGGAGGACGTCGTATACCTTC,CASSPPGRTSYTF
TRBV20-1,.,TRBJ1-4,once,TGCAGTGCTAGTCGATCGGCGGGGGAGGAAAAACTGTTTTTT,CSASRSAGEEKLFF
TRBV4-1,.,TRBJ2-7,.,TGCGCCAGCAGCCCGGCCGGGAAGCCTACCGAGCAGTACTTC,CASSPAGKPTEQYF
TRBV11-1,.,TRBJ2-7,once,TGTGCCAGCAGCTTCCAAGCCAGGGGATCATCCGAGCAGTACTTC,CASSFQARGSSEQYF
TRBV18,.,TRBJ1-2,.,TGTGCCAGCTCACTAAGAGAGGAGGGACGTTCCCGCTATGGCTACACCTTC,CASSLREEGRSRYGYTF
TRBV6-5,TRBD1,TRBJ1-1,.,TGTGCCAGCAGTTACGGGAACAGGGGGAACACTGAAGCTTTCTTT,CASSYGNRGNTEAFF
TRBV3-1/TRBV3-2,.,TRBJ1-5,once,TGTGCCAGCAGCCAGGGGGGAAATAGCAATCAGCCCCAGCATTTT,CASSQGGNSNQPQHF
TRBV4-2,TRBD1,TRBJ2-2,.,TGTGCCAGCAGCCAAGATAGCGGGCCGGGACAGGGGGTTCTAACCGGGGAGCTGTTTTTT,CASSQDSGPGQGVLTGELFF
TRBV7-2,TRBD2,TRBJ2-5,once,TGTGCCAGCAGCTTAGAGCCGGTGCCAGCGGGGGCCAGGGAGACCCAGTACTTC,CASSLEPVPAGARETQYF